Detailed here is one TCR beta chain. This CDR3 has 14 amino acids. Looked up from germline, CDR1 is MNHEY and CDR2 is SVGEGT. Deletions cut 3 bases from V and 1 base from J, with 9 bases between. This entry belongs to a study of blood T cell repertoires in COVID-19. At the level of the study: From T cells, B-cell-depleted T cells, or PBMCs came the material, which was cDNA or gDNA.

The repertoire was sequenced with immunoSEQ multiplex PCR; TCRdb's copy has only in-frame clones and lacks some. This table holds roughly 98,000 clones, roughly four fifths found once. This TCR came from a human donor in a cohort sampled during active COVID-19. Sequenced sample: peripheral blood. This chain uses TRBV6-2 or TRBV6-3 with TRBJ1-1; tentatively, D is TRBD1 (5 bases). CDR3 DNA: TGTGCCAGCAGTTATTTGGGGCCGAACACTGAAGCTTTCTTT. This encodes CASSYLGPNTEAFF.